Shown below are 30 T cell receptor beta chains from a single sample sequenced in a study of T-cell reconstitution after alpha-beta-depleted transplantation in children. Unique molecular identifiers were used in preparing the TCRbeta library. TCRdb ran MiXCR on the PCR reads and lists one entry per CDR3 protein. The sample carries roughly 340,000 distinct CDR3 sequences, roughly 16% recorded once. The sample in question was PBMCs, mostly from graft donor cells, obtained 360 days after TCRalphabeta/CD19-depleted stem cell transplant. Every receptor here comes from a male patient between 2 and 15 years old who had a stem cell transplant for acute lymphoblastic leukemia, so the T cells may come from the graft donor.

This sequence joins TRBV11-2 and TRBJ2-3; TRBD2 aligns across 10 bases. V dropped 3 bases and J dropped 6; count of bases not matched to a gene: 3. CDR1 and CDR2 (germline): SGHAT, FQNNGV. CDR3 length equals 14 residues. The CDR3 loop reads CASSFSAGGDTQYF. DNA for the CDR3: TGTGCCAGCAGCTTCTCAGCGGGAGGGGATACGCAGTATTTT.

V gene TRBV12-3 or TRBV12-4 combines with J gene TRBJ1-3, with D hard to call. V was pared by 1 base and J by 0 bases, with 13 bases between. CDR3 length: 17 amino acids. CDR3 loop: CASSLGGNYYSGNTIYF. DNA of the CDR3: TGTGCCAGCAGTTTAGGGGGTAACTACTACTCTGGAAACACCATATATTTT.

This clonotype was counted at least ten times. V is TRBV20-1 and J is TRBJ2-3; no firm D call. This CDR3 spans 11 amino acids. Germline V gene lookup returns CDR1 DFQATT and CDR2 SNEGSKA (reference sequence). V lost 3 bases, J lost 4 bases, and 5 bases lay in between. The DNA of the CDR3 is TGCAGTGCTAGTGGGCCAGATACGCAGTATTTT. This sequence encodes CSASGPDTQYF.

This clonotype was recorded at least ten times. The chain employs TRBV15 and TRBJ2-1; 9 bases match TRBD2. The germline V gene has CDR1 LNHNV and CDR2 YYDKDF (reference sequence). The CDR3 length is 14 residues. The ends lost 6 bases at V and 6 bases at J; junction bases unmatched: 6. CDR3 coding DNA: TGTGCCACCAGAGTGCGGGAGGGATCCAATGAGCAGTTCTTC. It is translated as CATRVREGSNEQFF. Supplemented by reference TRBV15 and TRBJ2-1, the full variable domain reads DAMVIQNPRYQVTQFGKPVTLSCSQTLNHNVMYWYQQKSSQAPKLLFHYYDKDFNNEADTPDNFQSRRPNTSFCFLDIRSPGLGDTAMYLCATRVREGSNEQFFGPGTRLTVL.

The genes are TRBV5-5 and TRBJ2-5; TRBD1 might be the D (6 bases). Between the trimmed V and J ends, which lost 6 bases and 1 base, there was a span of 13 bases. This CDR3 spans 14 amino acids. Per germline, CDR1 SGHKS and CDR2 YYEKEE (reference sequence). The CDR3 DNA reads TGTGCCAGCAATGATGGGGGCGTCCAAGAGACCCAGTACTTC. Translation gives CASNDGGVQETQYF.

The V gene is TRBV4-1, the J gene TRBJ2-1, with TRBD2 matching 10 bases. V shed 4 bases, J shed 9 bases, and the junction held 6 bases outside the gene matches. The CDR3 is made up of 14 amino acids. CDR1 and CDR2 (germline): MGHRA, YSYEKL. The CDR3 sequence: CASSLGLATVEQFF. The CDR3 coding sequence is TGCGCCAGCAGCCTGGGACTAGCGACCGTTGAGCAGTTCTTC.

This clonotype was found a few times. V and J are TRBV6-5 and TRBJ2-7; D gene ambiguous. V was clipped by 2 bases and J by 6 bases, with 23 bases between them. The CDR3 runs to 17 residues. Germline V gene sequence: CDR1 MNHEY, CDR2 SVGAGI. For the CDR3, the DNA is TGTGCCAGCAGTTACGCCATTCCATATACCTCATACTCCGAGCAGTACTTC. It encodes CASSYAIPYTSYSEQYF.

This clonotype was picked up one time. The chain is built from TRBV4-3 and TRBJ2-7; 8 bases match TRBD2. Germline V gene sequence: CDR1 LGHNA, CDR2 YSLEER. With V trimmed by 0 bases and J by 5 bases, 0 bases remained unmatched. The CDR3 length is 13 residues. CDR3 protein: CASSQDSGDEQYF. DNA for the CDR3: TGCGCCAGCAGCCAAGATAGCGGGGACGAGCAGTACTTC.

The chain recombines TRBV28 with TRBJ2-1, with D perhaps given as TRBD1 or TRBD2 (6 bases each). CDR1 and CDR2 (germline): MDHEN, SYDVKM. CDR3 length: 14 residues. With 4 bases removed from V and 7 bases from J, the gap between germline ends came to 14 bases. CDR3 loop: CASSSTQGRNEQFF. The CDR3 DNA reads TGTGCCAGCAGTTCCACTCAGGGGAGGAATGAGCAGTTCTTC.

This clonotype was detected only a few times. The rearrangement joins TRBV24-1 to TRBJ2-2; 12 positions match TRBD1. This CDR3 spans 17 amino acids. Germline V gene lookup returns CDR1 KGHDR and CDR2 SFDVKD. Unmatched junction bases numbered 7, after V lost 3 bases and J lost 6 bases. The CDR3 DNA sequence: TGTGCCACCAGTGATACCGGGACAGGGGGCGCCCCCGGGGAGCTGTTTTTT. The encoded protein is CATSDTGTGGAPGELFF.

This clonotype has more than one count but fewer than ten. The CDR3 is CASSSAMNTEAFF. The DNA of the CDR3 is TGCGCCAGCAGCTCCGCAATGAACACTGAAGCTTTCTTT. The chain uses TRBV5-1 and TRBJ1-1; D unclear. This CDR3 has 13 amino acids. CDR1 is SGHRS and CDR2 is YFSETQ in the germline V gene. V dropped 3 bases and J dropped 0 bases, with 6 bases sitting between them.

The rearrangement uses TRBV12-3 or TRBV12-4 and TRBJ2-7; D remains unclear. The CDR3 contains 14 residues. V was trimmed by 5 bases and J by 0 bases, leaving 11 bases between them. As DNA, the CDR3 is TGTGCCAGCAGTCCCCAGGTCTTCTCCTACGAGCAGTACTTC. It codes for CASSPQVFSYEQYF.

This clonotype was counted many times. The chain uses TRBV11-2 and TRBJ1-2; D uncertain. The CDR3 is 14 residues long. Per germline, CDR1 SGHAT and CDR2 FQNNGV. Trimming shortened V by 1 base and J by 5 bases, and 11 bases separated the two germline ends. This chain's CDR3 is CASSLVPGTYGYTF. DNA for the CDR3: TGTGCCAGCAGCTTAGTTCCGGGCACGTATGGCTACACCTTC.

The CDR3 coding sequence is TGTGCCAGCAGCAAGGGGGGACAGGAAGAAAACATTCAGTACTTC. This sequence encodes CASSKGGQEENIQYF. The chain couples TRBV21-1 to TRBJ2-4; the table's D call, TRBD1, has no DNA check behind it. TRBV21-1 is described as a pseudogene. This CDR3 is built from 15 residues.

This clonotype appeared many times. The V and J genes are TRBV29-1 and TRBJ2-7, with TRBD2 identical over 8 bases. Trimming took 1 base from V and 4 from J; bases not matched to a gene: 3. Germline V gene lookup returns CDR1 SQVTM and CDR2 ANQGSEA. CDR3 length: 13 amino acids. Here the CDR3 reads CSVEAPSGYEQYF. CDR3 coding DNA: TGCAGCGTTGAAGCCCCTAGCGGGTACGAGCAGTACTTC.

The V call is TRBV4-3, the J call TRBJ2-2, with 9 positions matching TRBD1. The trim removed 2 bases at V and 7 bases at J, leaving 17 bases unmatched. CDR3 length: 19 amino acids. The germline V gene encodes CDR1 LGHNA and CDR2 YSLEER. Here the CDR3 reads CASSQSIPLTGGVFGELFF. CDR3 sequence (DNA): TGCGCCAGCAGCCAAAGCATACCCCTAACAGGGGGCGTATTCGGGGAGCTGTTTTTT.

In regard to this clonotype: One end of the junction does not line up with germline, which may come from a read error. The rearrangement joins TRBV18 to TRBJ2-7; TRBD1 or TRBD2 may be the D gene (8 bases each). Germline V gene data show CDR1 as KGHSH and CDR2 as LQKENI. The CDR3 totals 15 residues. This chain's CDR3 is CASSPQGAGGYEQYF. The CDR3, as DNA: TGTGCCAGCTCACCCCAGGGGGCGGGAGGCTACGAGCAATACTTC.

The V and J genes are TRBV7-8 and TRBJ2-1; TRBD1 or TRBD2 may be the D gene (7 bases each). The CDR3 length is 16 residues. CDR1 is SGHVS, CDR2 FQNEAQ, per germline. With 0 bases removed from V and 6 bases from J, the gap between germline ends came to 15 bases. CDR3 coding DNA: TGTGCCAGCAGCTTAGCGGGGGGGGACAGCTCCAATGAGCAGTTCTTC. Amino acids: CASSLAGGDSSNEQFF.

This sequence joins TRBV4-2 and TRBJ2-7; 10 bases are shared with TRBD2. J was trimmed by 3 bases and V by 0 bases; bases with no gene match: 8. Germline CDR1 and CDR2: LGHNA and YNFKEQ. This CDR3 spans 17 amino acids. DNA of the CDR3: TGTGCCAGCAGCCAAGATAGGGAACTAGCGGGAATCTACGAGCAGTACTTC. This codes for CASSQDRELAGIYEQYF.

This chain uses TRBV4-3 with TRBJ2-2, with no clear D. Per the germline V gene, CDR1 is LGHNA and CDR2 is YSLEER. CDR3 length: 16 amino acids. With 0 bases removed from V and 4 bases from J, the gap between germline ends came to 12 bases. The CDR3 reads CASSQDDLVPTGELFF. The CDR3 nucleotides are TGCGCCAGCAGCCAAGATGACCTAGTTCCCACCGGGGAGCTGTTTTTT.

The rearrangement links TRBV3-1 to TRBJ2-1; perhaps TRBD1 as D (6 bases). The CDR3 covers 14 residues. The V end was cut by 0 bases, the J end by 12 bases, with 15 bases between. The germline CDR1 and CDR2 sequences are LGHDT and YNNKEL (reference sequence). CDR3 in DNA: TGTGCCAGCAGCCAAGATTACAGGGACGGTGGGCAGTTCTTC. Translation: CASSQDYRDGGQFF.

The chain couples TRBV16 to TRBJ2-7; D may be TRBD1 (5 bases). Trimming removed 7 bases from V and 0 bases from J, with 19 bases in between. The CDR3 contains 16 residues. Germline V lookup: CDR1 KGHSY, CDR2 FQNENV. The CDR3 DNA reads TGTGCCAGCAACCATCGACTCAGGGTAAGCTCCTACGAGCAGTACTTC. Its translation is CASNHRLRVSSYEQYF. Full variable domain (missing parts from reference TRBV16 and TRBJ2-7): GEEVAQTPKHLVRGEGQKAKLYCAPIKGHSYVFWYQQVLKNEFKFLISFQNENVFDETGMPKERFSAKCLPNSPCSLEIQATKLEDSAVYFCASNHRLRVSSYEQYFGPGTRLTVT.

This clonotype occurred a few times. The V call is TRBV5-1, the J call TRBJ2-4; 7 bases line up with TRBD2. Germline V gene lookup returns CDR1 SGHRS and CDR2 YFSETQ. The CDR3 covers 13 residues. V dropped 4 bases and J dropped 9; count of bases not matched to a gene: 7. CDR3 in DNA: TGCGCCAGCAGCAGTACAAGGGAGGGCATTCAGTACTTC. This codes for CASSSTREGIQYF.

This clonotype was observed a few times. The CDR3 coding sequence is TGTGCCACCAGCAGAGATAGGACGTCGTATGGCTACACCTTC. Amino acids: CATSRDRTSYGYTF. The chain carries TRBV15 and TRBJ1-2; no reliable D call. Trimming pared 0 bases from V and 5 bases from J, leaving 10 bases between. CDR3 length: 14 amino acids. Germline V lookup: CDR1 LNHNV, CDR2 YYDKDF (reference sequence).

This chain uses TRBV28 with TRBJ2-7; D gene ambiguous. Per the germline V gene, CDR1 is MDHEN and CDR2 is SYDVKM. This CDR3 has 14 residues. The V end lost 6 bases, the J end lost 3 bases, and 15 bases lay between the germline ends. CDR3 bases: TGTGCCAGCAGAAAAGGTCCAGAATACTACGAGCAGTACTTC. The encoded protein is CASRKGPEYYEQYF.

For the CDR3, the DNA is TGCAGTGGAGGGAGGAATGAGCAGTTCTTC. Protein product: CSGGRNEQFF. V gene TRBV20-1 combines with J gene TRBJ2-1, with TRBD2 as a possible D gene (6 bases). The V end was cut by 7 bases, the J end by 7 bases, with 8 bases between. CDR1 is DFQATT and CDR2 is SNEGSKA in the germline V gene (reference sequence). The CDR3 covers 10 residues.

V gene TRBV7-2 combines with J gene TRBJ2-3, with 8 bases lining up with TRBD2. Looked up from germline, CDR1 is SGHTA and CDR2 is FQGNSA. The ends lost 8 bases at V and 0 bases at J; junction bases unmatched: 10. This CDR3 has 16 amino acids. This chain's CDR3 is CASGKGPSGSTDTQYF. The CDR3 bases are TGTGCCAGCGGTAAAGGGCCTAGCGGGAGCACAGATACGCAGTATTTT.

The table lists this clonotype with a count of one. The V and J genes are TRBV28 and TRBJ2-2; 10 positions agree with TRBD1. Germline V gene data show CDR1 as MDHEN and CDR2 as SYDVKM. J lost 3 bases, V lost 4 bases, and 5 bases had no gene match. This CDR3 has 16 amino acids. The CDR3 DNA sequence: TGTGCCAGCAGTTCCCGACAGGGGGCGCACACCGGGGAGCTGTTTTTT. The encoded protein is CASSSRQGAHTGELFF.

The chain's CDR3 is CAWGGTISYNEQFF. In DNA form, the CDR3 reads TGTGCCTGGGGAGGGACTATCTCCTACAATGAGCAGTTCTTC. V usage is TRBV30 and J usage is TRBJ2-1; TRBD2 matches at 7 bases. CDR1 is GTSNPN, CDR2 SVGIG, per germline (reference sequence). This CDR3 region has 14 residues. Trimming at V came to 5 bases and at J to 0 bases, leaving 4 bases not matched to a gene.

The chain links TRBV20-1 to TRBJ1-2; D gene unclear. The CDR3 has 13 amino acids. Germline CDR1 DFQATT, CDR2 SNEGSKA (reference sequence). V shed 5 bases and J shed 5 bases, with 15 bases lying between them. CDR3 nucleotides: TGCAGTGCTCGCGGCAGTGGGGTGTATGGCTACACCTTC. Translation gives CSARGSGVYGYTF.